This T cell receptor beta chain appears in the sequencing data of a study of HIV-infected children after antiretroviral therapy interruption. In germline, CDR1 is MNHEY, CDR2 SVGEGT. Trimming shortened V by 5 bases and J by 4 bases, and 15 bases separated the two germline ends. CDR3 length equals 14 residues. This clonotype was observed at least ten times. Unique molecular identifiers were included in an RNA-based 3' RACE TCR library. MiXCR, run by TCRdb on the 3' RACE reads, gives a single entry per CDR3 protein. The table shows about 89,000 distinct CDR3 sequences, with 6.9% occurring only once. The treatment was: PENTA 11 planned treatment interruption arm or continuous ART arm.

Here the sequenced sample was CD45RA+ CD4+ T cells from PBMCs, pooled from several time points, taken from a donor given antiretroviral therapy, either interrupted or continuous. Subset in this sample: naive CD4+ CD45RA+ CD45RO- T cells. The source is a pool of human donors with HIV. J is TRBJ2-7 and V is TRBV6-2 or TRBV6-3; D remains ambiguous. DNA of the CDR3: TGTGCCAGCAGTCCCCTGGGATTCTTATACGAGCAGTACTTC. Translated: CASSPLGFLYEQYF.